Listed below are T cell receptor beta chains from one sample, sequenced in a study of CD8 T cells in ankylosing spondylitis. TCRdb re-derived calls from the 5' RACE reads in MiXCR, one entry per CDR3 protein. Altogether under 950,000 distinct CDR3 sequences are present, around 17% being singletons, with the ten largest covering around 20%. Sequencing used blood, either unsorted or a sorted T cell fraction (not recorded which). The receptors were sampled from a male donor with ankylosing spondylitis. Both conserved end residues are part of each CDR3. D genes are given only for firm matches. A row's size may be missing; if present it is once, few, many or a size class.

CDR3nt	CDR3aa	v_gene	abundance	j_gene	d_gene
TGTGCCAGCAGTGAAGGTCCGGGGACTTCTTCCTACGAGCAGTACTTC	CASSEGPGTSSYEQYF	TRBV2	.	TRBJ2-7	.
TGCGCCAGCAGCTTTGGTGGGGAAAACAGGCGGAATGAGCAGTTCTTC	CASSFGGENRRNEQFF	TRBV5-1	.	TRBJ2-1	.
TGCGCCAGCAGCCTGCTTACGGGGGAGGGCGACACCGGGGAGCTGTTTTTT	CASSLLTGEGDTGELFF	TRBV5-1	few	TRBJ2-2	TRBD2
TGCGCCAGCAGCCAAGGGCCGGAGACCGGGGAGCTGTTTTTT	CASSQGPETGELFF	TRBV4-1	.	TRBJ2-2	.
TGTGCCACCCACTCAGGGGATTTGTACGAGCAGTACTTC	CATHSGDLYEQYF	TRBV28	few	TRBJ2-7	.
TGTGCCAGCAGCCCTACGCGGGTCTACAATGAGCAGTTCTTC	CASSPTRVYNEQFF	TRBV11-2	few	TRBJ2-1	.
TGCAGTGCCTCAGGTAGCGGGAGGTCCTTTGCCTACGAGCAGTACTTC	CSASGSGRSFAYEQYF	TRBV20-1	few	TRBJ2-7	TRBD2
TGCAGTGCTCCGCCACTAGATTCCACCGGGGAGCTGTTTTTT	CSAPPLDSTGELFF	TRBV20-1	.	TRBJ2-2	.
TGCAGCGTTGAAGACCGAACGAACACCGGGGAGCTGTTTTTT	CSVEDRTNTGELFF	TRBV29-1	.	TRBJ2-2	.
TGTGCCAGCAGCCAAGATCCAACCGGAAACACCATATATTTT	CASSQDPTGNTIYF	TRBV4-2	few	TRBJ1-3	.
TGCAGCGTGATACGGGCCCTGAACACTGAAGCTTTCTTT	CSVIRALNTEAFF	TRBV29-1	.	TRBJ1-1	.
TGCGCCAGCAGATCCCAGGAGAACACTGAAGCTTTCTTT	CASRSQENTEAFF	TRBV5-1	.	TRBJ1-1	.
TGTGCCACCAGCAGAGATTGGGTGGATGAGACCCAGTACTTC	CATSRDWVDETQYF	TRBV15	.	TRBJ2-5	.
TGCGCCAGCAGCCAAGAAGGACATCGGGGCACCGGGGAGCTGTTTTTT	CASSQEGHRGTGELFF	TRBV4-1	few	TRBJ2-2	.
TGTGCCAGCAGCTTAGGCTTCTCCGAGCAGTTCTTC	CASSLGFSEQFF	TRBV7-9	many	TRBJ2-1	.
TGCAGTGCTCCGGCAGGGCCCGTGTGGAGCAATCAGCCCCAGCATTTT	CSAPAGPVWSNQPQHF	TRBV20-1	.	TRBJ1-5	.
TGTGCCAGCATGAACTCTGGAAACACCATATATTTT	CASMNSGNTIYF	TRBV6-6	few	TRBJ1-3	.
TGTGCCAGCAGTGCGGGAGGGTCAACAGGTCAGCCCCAGCATTTT	CASSAGGSTGQPQHF	TRBV12-3/TRBV12-4	few	TRBJ1-5	.
TGCGCCAGCTCAACTGGGGGGACGGTGGGGAATGAGCAGTTCTTC	CASSTGGTVGNEQFF	TRBV5-1	.	TRBJ2-1	.
TGTGCCAGCAGCGAAGGGACTAGCGGGACCAGCACAGATACGCAGTATTTT	CASSEGTSGTSTDTQYF	TRBV7-8	many	TRBJ2-3	TRBD2
TGTGCCAGCAGAATCACGGAGGATGGCTACACCTTC	CASRITEDGYTF	TRBV6-6	.	TRBJ1-2	.
TGTGCCAGCAGCTTAGCCTCCCTAGCGGGAGGTATAGGCAATGAGCAGTTCTTC	CASSLASLAGGIGNEQFF	TRBV7-6	many	TRBJ2-1	TRBD2